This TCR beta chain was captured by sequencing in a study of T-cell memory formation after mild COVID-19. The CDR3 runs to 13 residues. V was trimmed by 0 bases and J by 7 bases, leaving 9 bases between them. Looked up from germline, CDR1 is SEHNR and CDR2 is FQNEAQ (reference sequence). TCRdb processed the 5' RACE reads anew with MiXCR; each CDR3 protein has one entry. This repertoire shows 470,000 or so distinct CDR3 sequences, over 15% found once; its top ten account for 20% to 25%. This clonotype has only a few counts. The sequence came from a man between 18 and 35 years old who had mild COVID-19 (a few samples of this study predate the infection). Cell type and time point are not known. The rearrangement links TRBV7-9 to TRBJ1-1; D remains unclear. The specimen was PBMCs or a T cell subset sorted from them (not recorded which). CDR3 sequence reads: CASSLAKADEAFF. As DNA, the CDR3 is TGTGCCAGCAGCTTAGCGAAGGCAGATGAAGCTTTCTTT.